Shown below are 24 T cell receptor beta chains from a single sample sequenced in a study of blood T cell dynamics during melanoma immunotherapy. Time point of the sample: week 3, after first cycle of checkpoint inhibitor. The table came from immunoSEQ multiplex PCR; TCRdb's copy has only in-frame clones and leaves some out. The sample contains about 5,000 clones, 65% to 85% of which appear only once. Here the sequenced sample was blood, taken from a patient treated with checkpoint blockade. The receptor set was obtained from a human donor with melanoma.

This clone appeared a few times. J is TRBJ2-7 and V is TRBV28, with 13 bases matching TRBD2. Germline lookup yields CDR1 MDHEN and CDR2 SYDVKM. V lost 6 bases, J lost 5 bases, and 16 bases stayed unmatched. There are 18 residues in the CDR3. CDR3 protein: CASSSGRILAGGRDEQYF. DNA for the CDR3: TGTGCCAGCAGCTCCGGACGGATACTAGCGGGAGGGCGCGACGAGCAGTACTTC.

The chain carries TRBV19 and TRBJ2-7, with D tentatively TRBD1 (6 bases). Germline V gene sequence: CDR1 LNHDA, CDR2 SQIVND (reference sequence). Between the trimmed V and J ends, which lost 0 bases and 2 bases, there was a span of 8 bases. CDR3 length: 14 residues. The DNA for the CDR3 is TGTGCCAGTAGTATAGACAGGGGCGCCTACGAGCAGTACTTC. It encodes CASSIDRGAYEQYF.

The chain has TRBV27 and TRBJ1-1; D not resolved. Germline lookup yields CDR1 MNHEY and CDR2 SMNVEV (reference sequence). V shed 1 base and J shed 1 base, with 10 bases lying between them. The CDR3 covers 15 residues. In DNA form, the CDR3 reads TGTGCCAGCAGTTTATACCCATCCTCGAACACTGAAGCTTTCTTT. Its translation: CASSLYPSSNTEAFF.

The chain couples TRBV7-2 to TRBJ1-2; 8 bases fit TRBD1. Germline V CDR1 and CDR2: SGHTA, FQGNSA. Trimming at V came to 0 bases and at J to 5 bases, leaving 11 bases not matched to a gene. The CDR3 is 17 residues long. The CDR3: CASSLAGRQGIPYGYTF. The CDR3 DNA reads as TGTGCCAGCAGCTTAGCCGGAAGACAGGGGATTCCTTATGGCTACACCTTC.

The rearrangement links TRBV6-1 to TRBJ1-5; D is undetermined. The CDR3 runs 16 residues. V was shortened by 2 bases and J by 2 bases, with 13 bases between the two germline ends. The germline gives CDR1 MNHNS, CDR2 SASEGT. The CDR3 loop is CASSERAGVGNQPQHF. DNA of the CDR3: TGTGCCAGCAGTGAACGTGCAGGCGTTGGCAATCAGCCCCAGCATTTT.

The rearrangement links TRBV18 to TRBJ1-1; D gene uncertain. Trimming shortened V by 3 bases and J by 1 base, and 9 bases separated the two germline ends. Germline V CDR1 and CDR2: KGHSH, LQKENI. The CDR3 spans 14 residues. For the CDR3, the DNA is TGTGCCAGCTCACCCACGGCGGCGAACACTGAAGCTTTCTTT. Amino acid sequence: CASSPTAANTEAFF.

CDR3 sequence reads: CAISESKRLTNEKLFF. In DNA, the CDR3 is TGTGCCATCAGTGAGTCGAAGAGACTAACTAATGAAAAACTGTTTTTT. This chain uses TRBV10-3 with TRBJ1-4; no reliable D call. V lost 0 bases to trimming and J lost 1 base, with 9 bases between them. CDR1 ENHRY and CDR2 SYGVKD come from the germline V gene. The CDR3 spans 16 residues.

The chain has TRBV11-2 and TRBJ2-7, with TRBD2 matching over 11 bases. Losses at the gene ends were 6 bases for V and 7 bases for J; bases not matched to a gene: 8. This CDR3 has 14 residues. Germline loops: CDR1 SGHAT, CDR2 FQNNGV. The CDR3 spells CASRKLAGAGEQYF. The DNA of the CDR3 is TGTGCCAGCAGGAAACTAGCGGGGGCGGGGGAGCAGTACTTC. The full variable domain, in which reference TRBV11-2 and TRBJ2-7 provide the parts outside the CDR3, is EAGVAQSPRYKIIEKRQSVAFWCNPISGHATLYWYQQILGQGPKLLIQFQNNGVVDDSQLPKDRFSAERLKGVDSTLKIQPAKLEDSAVYLCASRKLAGAGEQYFGPGTRLTVT.

Only one count was recorded for this clone. The rearrangement links TRBV7-8 to TRBJ1-3; 7 bases line up with TRBD1. The germline gives CDR1 SGHVS, CDR2 FQNEAQ. The junction had 1 base not matched to a gene; V was cut back by 5 bases and J by 0 bases. This CDR3 region has 14 residues. The CDR3 nucleotides are TGTGCCAGCAGCGCAGGGGGCTCTGGAAACACCATATATTTT. Its translation: CASSAGGSGNTIYF. The variable domain in full, with the rest retrieved from reference TRBV7-8 and TRBJ1-3, is GAGVSQSPRYKVAKRGQDVALRCDPISGHVSLFWYQQALGQGPEFLTYFQNEAQLDKSGLPSDRFFAERPEGSVSTLKIQRTQQEDSAVYLCASSAGGSGNTIYFGEGSWLTVV.

This sequence joins TRBV7-2 and TRBJ1-1; no firm D call. The CDR3 loop spans 14 amino acids. V was cut by 1 base and J by 1 base, with 7 bases left in between. CDR1 is SGHTA and CDR2 is FQGNSA in the germline V gene. The chain's CDR3 is CASSLDRTNTEAFF. CDR3 coding DNA: TGTGCCAGCAGCTTAGACAGAACGAACACTGAAGCTTTCTTT.

In its sample, this clone was seen once. This chain uses TRBV18 with TRBJ1-1, with D hard to call. Between the trimmed V and J ends, which lost 3 bases and 0 bases, there was a span of 8 bases. This CDR3 comprises 14 residues. Germline CDR1 and CDR2: KGHSH and LQKENI. CDR3 loop: CASSPSGMNTEAFF. The CDR3 nucleotides are TGTGCCAGCTCACCCAGCGGGATGAACACTGAAGCTTTCTTT.

V usage is TRBV7-9 and J usage is TRBJ1-3, with D possibly TRBD1 on 5 matching bases. CDR1 SEHNR and CDR2 FQNEAQ come from the germline V gene (reference sequence). The CDR3 sequence is 15 residues long. Trimming cost V 5 bases and J 2 bases, with 13 bases left between them. The CDR3 loop reads CASSKGRWAGNTIYF. CDR3 coding DNA: TGTGCCAGCAGCAAGGGACGATGGGCTGGAAACACCATATATTTT. Using reference TRBV7-9 and TRBJ1-3 for the parts outside the CDR3, the full variable domain is DTGVSQNPRHKITKRGQNVTFRCDPISEHNRLYWYRQTLGQGPEFLTYFQNEAQLEKSRLLSDRFSAERPKGSFSTLEIQRTEQGDSAMYLCASSKGRWAGNTIYFGEGSWLTVV.

The CDR3 is CASSLWANTEAFF. For the CDR3, the DNA is TGTGCCAGCAGCTTGTGGGCAAACACTGAAGCTTTCTTT. The chain uses TRBV5-4 and TRBJ1-1; unclear D gene. The V end lost 1 base, the J end lost 2 bases, and 6 bases lay between the germline ends. CDR1 is SGHNT and CDR2 is YYREEE in the germline V gene (reference sequence). This CDR3 is built from 13 residues.

This chain joins TRBV5-6 and TRBJ1-1, with 9 nucleotides matching TRBD1. The germline gives CDR1 SGHDT, CDR2 YYEEEE. The CDR3 sequence is 16 residues long. The V gene end was trimmed by 4 bases and the J gene end by 1 base; junction bases not matched to a gene: 8. This CDR3 reads CASSHQTGGWNTEAFF. For the CDR3, the DNA is TGTGCCAGCAGCCACCAGACAGGGGGATGGAACACTGAAGCTTTCTTT.

This chain uses TRBV7-8 with TRBJ1-1; D is uncertain. This CDR3 has 16 amino acids. V lost 0 bases and J lost 5, with 16 bases in between. Germline loops: CDR1 SGHVS, CDR2 FQNEAQ. The CDR3 is CASSLAFDSRWTEAFF. The CDR3 region has the DNA TGTGCCAGCAGCTTAGCATTCGACTCGAGGTGGACTGAAGCTTTCTTT.

The gene calls are TRBV7-2 and TRBJ1-3; 9 bases are a match to TRBD1. This CDR3 has 15 amino acids. Germline V CDR1 and CDR2: SGHTA, FQGNSA. J was trimmed by 2 bases and V by 5 bases; bases with no gene match: 4. The CDR3 DNA reads as TGTGCCAGCAGCCCACAGGGGGCCGCTGGAAACACCATATATTTT. This translates into CASSPQGAAGNTIYF.

The rearrangement uses TRBV4-1 and TRBJ1-4; D is undetermined. The V gene's germline CDR1 is MGHRA and CDR2 YSYEKL. The V and J ends lost 3 bases and 8 bases respectively, with 22 bases between them. The CDR3 length is 17 residues. The CDR3 coding sequence is TGCGCCAGCAGCCAGACACTCCTGGGCCCCCCGAAAGAAAAACTGTTTTTT. It specifies CASSQTLLGPPKEKLFF.

The rearrangement links TRBV27 to TRBJ2-7, with unresolved D. The CDR3 covers 16 residues. From germline, CDR1 is MNHEY and CDR2 SMNVEV (reference sequence). V was cut by 5 bases and J by 0 bases, with 17 bases left in between. DNA of the CDR3: TGTGCCAGCAGTCTAGACGTGACCGGAAGCTCCTACGAGCAGTACTTC. Amino acid sequence: CASSLDVTGSSYEQYF.

The chain carries TRBV27 and TRBJ1-1, with 7 bases fitting TRBD1. Germline V lookup: CDR1 MNHEY, CDR2 SMNVEV (reference sequence). The CDR3 consists of 13 residues. J gave up 3 bases and V 6 bases, and 4 bases lay outside the gene matches. The chain's CDR3 is CASRITGDTEAFF. CDR3 nucleotide sequence: TGTGCCAGCAGGATAACAGGGGACACTGAAGCTTTCTTT.

The rearrangement uses TRBV5-1 and TRBJ2-7; D not resolved. This CDR3 region has 14 residues. Trimming removed 0 bases from V and 4 bases from J, with 11 bases in between. Germline CDR1 and CDR2: SGHRS and YFSETQ. The DNA for the CDR3 is TGCGCCAGCAGCTTGGAAGGTGGGGTGTACGAGCAGTACTTC. Amino acid sequence: CASSLEGGVYEQYF.

The V and J genes are TRBV19 and TRBJ2-7; a weak D match, TRBD2 (5 bases). Per germline, CDR1 LNHDA and CDR2 SQIVND (reference sequence). This CDR3 has 15 amino acids. The V and J ends lost 5 bases and 1 base respectively, with 15 bases between them. DNA of the CDR3: TGTGCCAGTAGTGCGGGCATATTGGGTTCCTACGAGCAGTACTTC. Translated: CASSAGILGSYEQYF.

The chain joins TRBV4-2 to TRBJ2-1; D is perhaps TRBD2 (5 bases). Germline loops: CDR1 LGHNA, CDR2 YNFKEQ. V lost 2 bases and J 2 bases, leaving 13 bases between the germline ends. The CDR3 extends over 16 amino acids. The CDR3 nucleotides are TGTGCCAGCAGCCAACCAGCGGATACAGCCTACAATGAGCAGTTCTTC. It yields the protein CASSQPADTAYNEQFF.

The chain joins TRBV18 to TRBJ1-1, with TRBD1 identical over 7 bases. V lost 5 bases, J lost 8 bases, and 8 bases stayed unmatched. The CDR3 is made up of 13 amino acids. Looked up from germline, CDR1 is KGHSH and CDR2 is LQKENI. CDR3 coding DNA: TGTGCCAGCTCAGGACGGGACAGCCTGGAAGCTTTCTTT. Translation gives CASSGRDSLEAFF. The full variable domain, rest sourced from reference TRBV18 and TRBJ1-1, is NAGVMQNPRHLVRRRGQEARLRCSPMKGHSHVYWYRQLPEEGLKFMVYLQKENIIDESGMPKERFSAEFPKEGPSILRIQQVVRGDSAAYFCASSGRDSLEAFFGQGTRLTVV.

The chain links TRBV4-1 to TRBJ1-2; the D gene is possibly TRBD1 (6 bases). The CDR3 is made up of 14 amino acids. Germline assignment: CDR1 MGHRA and CDR2 YSYEKL. The V end was cut by 1 base, the J end by 5 bases, with 11 bases between. The CDR3 reads CASSQGLTGYGYTF. The CDR3 nucleotides are TGCGCCAGCAGCCAAGGTCTGACAGGTTATGGCTACACCTTC.